This T cell receptor beta chain was recorded in a study of T cell changes during pregnancy in multiple sclerosis. The count of this clone is one. Germline V gives CDR1 GTSNPN, CDR2 SVGIG (reference sequence). Trimming took 1 base from V and 8 from J, leaving 12 bases between them. There are 13 residues in the CDR3. The data were produced by immunoSEQ multiplex PCR, yet TCRdb's version contains in-frame clones alone and is incomplete. The sample comprises roughly 40,000 clones, 90% to 95% of which are singletons, and around 0.8% rests with the top ten. This clonotype was sampled from a female donor with multiple sclerosis, enrolled in a pregnancy study. V is TRBV30 and J is TRBJ1-5, with D tentatively TRBD1 (6 bases). This sample comprised CD4+ T cells from peripheral blood mononuclear cells, obtained before pregnancy. CDR3 in amino acids: CAWSGDTAEPQHF. The CDR3 nucleotides are TGTGCCTGGAGTGGGGACACGGCCGAGCCCCAGCATTTT.